The next 28 T cell receptor beta chains were all read from a single sample in a study of regulatory dendritic cells for organ transplantation. The table came from immunoSEQ multiplex PCR; TCRdb's copy has only in-frame clones and leaves some out. The sample has around 30,000 clones; approximately 79% are singletons. Sequences were obtained from memory CD4+ T cells from blood. The subset: CD45RO+ memory T cells. The receptors were sampled from a human donor in good health.

This rearrangement joins TRBV7-3 to TRBJ2-2, with D possibly TRBD2 on 6 matching bases. Germline V gives CDR1 SGHTA, CDR2 FQGTGA. CDR3 length: 15 amino acids. V was pared by 5 bases and J by 6 bases, with 16 bases between. This chain's CDR3 is CASSPSGDRAGELFF. The DNA for the CDR3 is TGTGCCAGCAGCCCCTCGGGGGATCGTGCCGGGGAGCTGTTTTTT. Supplemented by reference TRBV7-3 and TRBJ2-2, the full variable domain reads GAGVSQTPSNKVTEKGKYVELRCDPISGHTALYWYRQSLGQGPEFLIYFQGTGAADDSGLPNDRFFAVRPEGSVSTLKIQRTERGDSAVYLCASSPSGDRAGELFFGEGSRLTVL.

The chain uses TRBV27 and TRBJ2-3, with D possibly being TRBD2 (5 bases). CDR3 length: 15 residues. Germline-derived CDR1 and CDR2 are MNHEY and SMNVEV (reference sequence). Trimming left V 7 bases short and J 5 bases short, with 19 bases between. The DNA of the CDR3 is TGTGCCAGCAATCACGAGCGAGGGAACGAAGATACGCAGTATTTT. It yields the protein CASNHERGNEDTQYF.

This clone appeared a few times. V gene TRBV19 combines with J gene TRBJ2-2; D is ambiguous. V shed 5 bases and J shed 3 bases, with 7 bases lying between them. The CDR3 is 13 residues long. Germline V gene data show CDR1 as LNHDA and CDR2 as SQIVND (reference sequence). The CDR3 spells CASSPGDTGELFF. The CDR3 DNA reads as TGTGCCAGTAGTCCCGGAGACACCGGGGAGCTGTTTTTT.

The rearrangement joins TRBV5-5 to TRBJ2-2, with 7 bases matching TRBD2. CDR1 and CDR2 from the germline V gene are SGHKS and YYEKEE (reference sequence). Germline trimming cut 1 base from V and 1 base from J; bases unmatched to any gene: 4. The CDR3 contains 16 residues. The CDR3 sequence is CASSLLAGRNTGELFF. CDR3 nucleotides: TGTGCCAGCAGCTTGTTAGCGGGCAGGAACACCGGGGAGCTGTTTTTT.

This clone was picked up a small number of times. This sample also contains other DNA sequences that code for the same CDR3. This chain uses TRBV30 with TRBJ1-5, with D unclear. Germline V gene lookup returns CDR1 GTSNPN and CDR2 SVGIG (reference sequence). The CDR3 is 14 amino acids. Trimming pared 0 bases from V and 0 bases from J, leaving 6 bases between. CDR3 residues: CAWSVSGSNQPQHF. Written as DNA, the CDR3 is TGTGCCTGGAGTGTATCGGGTAGCAATCAGCCCCAGCATTTT.

The chain combines TRBV10-3 with TRBJ1-1; TRBD1 is a possible D gene (6 bases). This CDR3 spans 17 amino acids. The V gene lost 5 bases and the J gene lost 0 bases, with 19 bases spanning the gap. CDR1 is ENHRY and CDR2 is SYGVKD in the germline V gene. CDR3: CAISTGTRLVMNTEAFF. DNA of the CDR3: TGTGCCATCAGTACCGGGACACGGCTTGTCATGAACACTGAAGCTTTCTTT.

The chain couples TRBV18 to TRBJ2-1; D possibly corresponds to TRBD2 (5 bases). The CDR3 extends over 12 amino acids. Trimming removed 3 bases from V and 9 bases from J, with 9 bases in between. Germline V gives CDR1 KGHSH, CDR2 LQKENI. The CDR3 nucleotides read TGTGCCAGCTCACCCCTTAGCGTTGAGCAGTTCTTC. Residues: CASSPLSVEQFF.

The chain has TRBV6-4 and TRBJ2-7; TRBD2 aligns across 8 bases. Germline V gene sequence: CDR1 MRHNA, CDR2 SNTAGT. The CDR3 spans 14 residues. V lost 7 bases, J lost 5 bases, and 10 bases stayed unmatched. DNA of the CDR3: TGTGCCAGCAAGCGGGGGCCTTCGCGGGACGAGCAGTACTTC. Protein: CASKRGPSRDEQYF.

The chain recombines TRBV7-2 with TRBJ2-2; weak D call: TRBD1 (5 bases). V was clipped by 7 bases and J by 7 bases, with 10 bases between them. Germline V gene sequence: CDR1 SGHTA, CDR2 FQGNSA. The CDR3 is 12 amino acids. The CDR3: CASNPGYGELFF. Here the CDR3 DNA reads TGTGCCAGCAACCCAGGGTACGGGGAGCTGTTTTTT. Variable domain in full (rest from reference TRBV7-2 and TRBJ2-2): GAGVSQSPSNKVTEKGKDVELRCDPISGHTALYWYRQSLGQGLEFLIYFQGNSAPDKSGLPSDRFSAERTGGSVSTLTIQRTQQEDSAVYLCASNPGYGELFFGEGSRLTVL.

The genes are TRBV27 and TRBJ1-2; D uncertain. The germline V gene has CDR1 MNHEY and CDR2 SMNVEV (reference sequence). The V and J ends lost 0 bases and 4 bases respectively, with 9 bases between them. The CDR3 totals 14 residues. CDR3 amino acids: CASSLSGYSYGYTF. The CDR3, as DNA: TGTGCCAGCAGTTTATCGGGGTACTCCTATGGCTACACCTTC.

This chain joins TRBV4-2 and TRBJ2-1; TRBD2 matches 11 bases. This CDR3 region has 18 residues. Germline V lookup: CDR1 LGHNA, CDR2 YNFKEQ. The trim removed 3 bases at V and 5 bases at J, leaving 12 bases unmatched. CDR3 bases: TGTGCCAGCAGCCAGGATGGGATAGGGACTAGCGGCGACAATGAGCAGTTCTTC. It specifies CASSQDGIGTSGDNEQFF.

The gene calls are TRBV2 and TRBJ1-2, with 9 bases fitting TRBD1. After removal of 8 bases from V and 8 bases from J, the junction contained 9 bases not matched to a gene. From germline, CDR1 is SNHLY and CDR2 FYNNEI. This CDR3 region has 13 residues. The CDR3 region is CASARDREEGYTF. The CDR3, as DNA: TGTGCCAGCGCCCGGGACAGGGAGGAAGGCTACACCTTC.

CDR3 loop: CASSPGTDLGYTF. CDR3 coding DNA: TGTGCCAGCAGCCCAGGGACAGATTTGGGCTACACCTTC. This chain uses TRBV7-8 with TRBJ1-2; 7 bases are shared with TRBD1. CDR1 is SGHVS, CDR2 FQNEAQ, per germline. The V gene end was trimmed by 5 bases and the J gene end by 8 bases; junction bases not matched to a gene: 8. The CDR3 is 13 amino acids.

The V gene is TRBV10-2, the J gene TRBJ2-3; 9 nucleotides line up with TRBD1. The CDR3 covers 16 residues. With 7 bases clipped from V and 7 bases from J, the junction kept 15 bases outside the gene matches. The germline gives CDR1 WSHSY, CDR2 SAAADI. In DNA, the CDR3 is TGCGCCAGCAACCGACAGGGGGTCGGGCAGACTTATACGCAGTATTTT. Translated, it gives CASNRQGVGQTYTQYF.

Points on this clone: One end of the junction does not line up with germline, which may come from a read error. The rearrangement links TRBV7-7 to TRBJ1-2; TRBD1 matches 9 bases. This CDR3 has 14 amino acids. Germline values: CDR1 SSHAT, CDR2 FNYEAQ (reference sequence). The CDR3 sequence is CASSLGDRVLRDTF. The CDR3 DNA sequence: TGTGCTAGCAGCTTAGGGGACAGGGTCCTAAGGGACACCTTC.

The genes are TRBV12-2 and TRBJ2-3; TRBD2 is the table's D call and was not checked against the DNA. TRBV12-2 has pseudogene status. The CDR3 length is 17 residues. In nucleotides, the CDR3 is TGTGCAAGTCGCTTTCCACTGCGGGGCCTCTACACAGATACGCAGTATTTT. Protein product: CASRFPLRGLYTDTQYF.

This clone was seen more than once but under ten times. The chain carries TRBV30 and TRBJ1-1, with D uncertain. Germline assignment: CDR1 GTSNPN and CDR2 SVGIG (reference sequence). V lost 4 bases to trimming and J lost 1 base, with 16 bases between them. The CDR3 sequence is 15 residues long. The CDR3 DNA sequence: TGTGCCTGGAACCTCGCGGATCGCCGGAACACTGAAGCTTTCTTT. The encoded protein is CAWNLADRRNTEAFF.

This clone appeared a few times. V is TRBV7-2 and J is TRBJ1-1; D uncertain. Germline V gives CDR1 SGHTA, CDR2 FQGNSA. V lost 5 bases to trimming and J lost 2 bases, with 12 bases between them. The CDR3 is made up of 14 amino acids. This chain's CDR3 is CASSPIVLNTEAFF. The CDR3 DNA is TGTGCCAGCAGCCCGATAGTTCTAAACACTGAAGCTTTCTTT.

DNA for the CDR3: TGTGCCGGGAACACAGGGTTCAACCAAGAGACCCAGTACTTC. Amino acids: CAGNTGFNQETQYF. The chain is built from TRBV2 and TRBJ2-5; possibly TRBD1 for D (6 bases). V lost 11 bases and J lost 0, with 16 bases in between. The CDR3 runs 14 residues. Per the germline V gene, CDR1 is SNHLY and CDR2 is FYNNEI.

J is TRBJ2-5 and V is TRBV2, with TRBD1 matching over 7 bases. J lost 4 bases, V lost 6 bases, and 5 bases had no gene match. This CDR3 has 13 amino acids. Germline CDR1 reads SNHLY; CDR2 reads FYNNEI. This CDR3 is CASRKTGRETQYF. CDR3 DNA: TGTGCCAGCAGGAAGACAGGGAGAGAGACCCAGTACTTC.

The V and J genes are TRBV5-4 and TRBJ1-1; D unclear. Looked up from germline, CDR1 is SGHNT and CDR2 is YYREEE (reference sequence). The CDR3 has 14 amino acids. Trimming shortened V by 4 bases and J by 3 bases, and 13 bases separated the two germline ends. The CDR3 here is CASSQDAEDTEAFF. DNA for the CDR3: TGTGCCAGCAGCCAAGATGCGGAGGACACTGAAGCTTTCTTT.

The chain recombines TRBV5-6 with TRBJ2-1; 8 bases are shared with TRBD2. This CDR3 is built from 16 residues. Trimming took 2 bases from V and 3 from J; bases not matched to a gene: 7. In germline, CDR1 is SGHDT, CDR2 YYEEEE. The CDR3 is CASSLKRGKFYNEQFF. CDR3 nucleotides: TGTGCCAGCAGCTTAAAGCGGGGGAAATTCTACAATGAGCAGTTCTTC.

The V call is TRBV13, the J call TRBJ1-4; D remains ambiguous. The CDR3 sequence is 14 residues long. Germline-derived CDR1 and CDR2 are PRHDT and FYEKMQ (reference sequence). V lost 0 bases, J lost 10 bases, and 12 bases lay in between. The CDR3 region has the DNA TGTGCCAGCAGCTTAGGCCTGTCGGGCGGAAAACTGTTTTTT. Translating gives CASSLGLSGGKLFF.

This clone was seen a handful of times. This chain joins TRBV10-1 and TRBJ2-1; the match to TRBD2 covers 12 bases. The ends lost 10 bases at V and 13 bases at J; junction bases unmatched: 11. The CDR3 is made up of 13 amino acids. CDR1 WNHNN and CDR2 SYGVQD come from the germline V gene (reference sequence). For the CDR3, the DNA is TGCGCCACCGCTAGCGGGAGGGAAACACATCAGTTCTTC. Translating it yields CATASGRETHQFF.

The rearrangement joins TRBV11-1 to TRBJ1-1; D not resolved. Germline CDR1 SGHAT, CDR2 FQDESV (reference sequence). The ends were cut back, 5 bases at V and 1 base at J, with 8 bases in the middle. The CDR3 is 13 residues long. The CDR3 DNA follows: TGTGCCAGCAGCCCGCGGGGGAACACTGAAGCTTTCTTT. This gives the protein CASSPRGNTEAFF.

V is TRBV7-2 and J is TRBJ2-7, with 13 bases matching TRBD2. CDR3 size: 15 residues. Germline CDR1 reads SGHTA; CDR2 reads FQGNSA. The ends lost 3 bases at V and 2 bases at J; junction bases unmatched: 1. Written as DNA, the CDR3 is TGTGCCAGCAGCTTTACTAGCGGGGGGGCCTACGAGCAGTACTTC. Protein sequence: CASSFTSGGAYEQYF.

The chain joins TRBV19 to TRBJ1-4, with 8 positions matching TRBD1. From germline, CDR1 is LNHDA and CDR2 SQIVND (reference sequence). The CDR3 contains 14 residues. J gave up 8 bases and V 3 bases, and 5 bases lay outside the gene matches. The DNA of the CDR3 is TGTGCCAGTAGTATCTTGGACAGGGCCGAAAAACTGTTTTTT. Its translation is CASSILDRAEKLFF.

Regarding this clone: Other DNA sequences in the same sample also yield this CDR3. This chain links TRBV7-2 with TRBJ2-5; D gene unclear. Germline CDR1 is SGHTA and CDR2 is FQGNSA. This CDR3 comprises 11 residues. The V end was cut by 9 bases, the J end by 5 bases, with 10 bases between. CDR3 sequence (DNA): TGTGCCAGTTCACCCCAGGAGACCCAGTACTTC. This sequence encodes CASSPQETQYF.